The clone carrying this TCR beta chain was seen a few times. In germline, CDR1 is SQVTM, CDR2 ANQGSEA. The CDR3 has 13 amino acids. Trimming stripped 6 bases from V and 4 bases from J, with 15 bases between. The sample comes from a study of blood T cell repertoires in COVID-19. Background on the study: From the United States, Italy and Spain came samples of acute and convalescent COVID-19.

In the original workflow: The authors estimated nucleated cell counts from reference gene primer amplification. Measured with immunoSEQ multiplex PCR; TCRdb has only the in-frame clones, and not every one. Clone size and V and J calls were adopted from that table, with D and trimming inferred from the DNA. Found here are tens of thousands of clones, 70% to 85% of them singletons; the top ten hold roughly 28%. The chain uses TRBV29-1 and TRBJ1-2, with D unclear. The sample comprised peripheral blood. The TCR comes from a man aged 70 or older with acute or convalescent COVID-19. CDR3 in amino acids: CSVTNVAGYGYTF. For the CDR3, the DNA is TGCAGCGTGACAAATGTTGCGGGCTATGGCTACACCTTC.